These 27 T cell receptor beta chains originate from one sample sequenced in a study of cytomegalovirus exposure and HLA in healthy donors. Vbeta (60) and Jbeta (13) primers were used in the PCR. TCRdb's copy holds only in-frame clones and misses some; the assay was immunoSEQ multiplex PCR. The table includes about 180,000 clones, 70% to 85% detected once. Material: PBMCs. Every receptor here comes from a woman aged 55-75 years in good health and CMV-seropositive.

The chain is built from TRBV6-6 and TRBJ2-4, with a possible D match to TRBD1 (7 bases). Trimming stripped 0 bases from V and 6 bases from J, with 12 bases between. The CDR3 has 15 residues. Germline lookup yields CDR1 MNHNY and CDR2 SVGAGI (reference sequence). The CDR3: CASSYSGGGTNIQYF. The CDR3 nucleotides read TGTGCCAGCAGTTACTCCGGAGGGGGCACAAACATTCAGTACTTC.

This sequence joins TRBV19 and TRBJ2-7, with 10 bases identical to TRBD2. V was clipped by 5 bases and J by 7 bases; unmatched bases: 8. The CDR3 covers 14 residues. In germline, CDR1 is LNHDA, CDR2 SQIVND (reference sequence). As DNA, the CDR3 is TGTGCCAGTAGTTCCGGACTAGCGGTGTCTGAGCAGTACTTC. Translated, it gives CASSSGLAVSEQYF.

The CDR3 reads CASSPPPGQGVDGYTF. CDR3 bases: TGTGCCAGCAGCCCCCCACCGGGACAGGGGGTAGATGGCTACACCTTC. The chain links TRBV4-2 to TRBJ1-2; 11 nucleotides match TRBD1. The germline gives CDR1 LGHNA, CDR2 YNFKEQ. Trimming took 4 bases from V and 6 from J; bases not matched to a gene: 10. The CDR3 is 16 residues long.

CDR3 DNA: TGTGCCAGCTCGGCAGGGGTGGGCACTGAAGCTTTCTTT. It specifies CASSAGVGTEAFF. The genes are TRBV18 and TRBJ1-1; tentative D call: TRBD1 (6 bases). Trimming removed 6 bases from V and 4 bases from J, with 12 bases in between. Per the germline V gene, CDR1 is KGHSH and CDR2 is LQKENI. There are 13 residues in the CDR3.

The chain carries TRBV9 and TRBJ1-1; TRBD1 matches at 8 bases. After removal of 4 bases from V and 3 bases from J, the junction contained 11 bases not matched to a gene. The CDR3 runs to 16 residues. Germline lookup yields CDR1 SGDLS and CDR2 YYNGEE. CDR3 sequence: CASSRSTADRDTEAFF. The CDR3 DNA reads TGTGCCAGCAGCCGTTCGACCGCGGACAGGGACACTGAAGCTTTCTTT.

The gene calls are TRBV18 and TRBJ2-1, with D possibly being TRBD2 (6 bases). The ends were cut back, 0 bases at V and 8 bases at J, with 17 bases in the middle. Looked up from germline, CDR1 is KGHSH and CDR2 is LQKENI. The CDR3 has 16 residues. The CDR3 DNA follows: TGTGCCAGCTCACCACCGCAGACTAGGGCTCTAGATGAGCAGTTCTTC. It translates to CASSPPQTRALDEQFF.

This clone came up a few times. The V gene is TRBV18, the J gene TRBJ1-5; tentatively, D is TRBD1 (5 bases). This CDR3 has 14 amino acids. CDR1 and CDR2 (germline): KGHSH, LQKENI. V was cut by 3 bases and J by 11 bases, with 17 bases left in between. The CDR3 nucleotides read TGTGCCAGCTCACCCAGGGTCACCCCTGAGGCCCAGCATTTT. It specifies CASSPRVTPEAQHF.

The chain couples TRBV19 to TRBJ1-2, with 8 bases identical to TRBD1. Germline V CDR1 and CDR2: LNHDA, SQIVND (reference sequence). The V gene end was trimmed by 7 bases and the J gene end by 5 bases; junction bases not matched to a gene: 6. This CDR3 has 13 amino acids. The CDR3 DNA reads TGTGCCAGTAAAGCACAGGGGGGATATGGCTACACCTTC. This gives the protein CASKAQGGYGYTF.

The chain is built from TRBV27 and TRBJ2-7, with D possibly TRBD1 on 6 matching bases. The CDR3 runs 13 residues. Germline CDR1 reads MNHEY; CDR2 reads SMNVEV (reference sequence). The V gene lost 5 bases and the J gene lost 8 bases, with 16 bases spanning the gap. The CDR3 sequence: CASSPNYQGKQYF. Written as DNA, the CDR3 is TGTGCCAGCAGTCCTAATTATCAGGGGAAGCAGTACTTC.

The rearrangement joins TRBV18 to TRBJ2-5; maybe TRBD2 (5 bases). This CDR3 region has 17 residues. Germline CDR1 KGHSH, CDR2 LQKENI. Trimming took 2 bases from V and 5 from J, leaving 21 bases between them. As DNA, the CDR3 is TGTGCCAGCTCACCATCGGCAATTCTAGCCATTCAGGAGACCCAGTACTTC. Encoded protein: CASSPSAILAIQETQYF.

This clone appeared once. The chain joins TRBV6-5 to TRBJ2-1; 9 bases fit TRBD1. Germline trimming cut 0 bases from V and 7 bases from J; bases unmatched to any gene: 4. CDR1 and CDR2 from the germline V gene are MNHEY and SVGAGI. The length of the CDR3 is 15 residues. The CDR3 here is CASSYSTGGWNEQFF. The CDR3 DNA reads as TGTGCCAGCAGTTACTCCACAGGGGGCTGGAATGAGCAGTTCTTC.

This sequence joins TRBV11-2 and TRBJ2-5; 12 nucleotides align to TRBD2. CDR3 length: 16 residues. After removal of 1 base from V and 5 bases from J, the junction contained 5 bases not matched to a gene. Looked up from germline, CDR1 is SGHAT and CDR2 is FQNNGV. For the CDR3, the DNA is TGTGCCAGCAGCTTAGCTAGCGGGAGGGCCGTGGAGACCCAGTACTTC. Encoded protein: CASSLASGRAVETQYF.

V is TRBV4-1 and J is TRBJ2-5; TRBD2 matches at 7 bases. Germline-derived CDR1 and CDR2 are MGHRA and YSYEKL. The junction had 5 bases not matched to a gene; V was cut back by 4 bases and J by 3 bases. The CDR3 has 14 amino acids. CDR3 bases: TGCGCCAGCAGCCGGGGGGGGTTCGAAGAGACCCAGTACTTC. This translates into CASSRGGFEETQYF.

The chain recombines TRBV2 with TRBJ1-1; 9 bases are a match to TRBD1. Unmatched junction bases numbered 8, after V lost 8 bases and J lost 7 bases. The germline V gene encodes CDR1 SNHLY and CDR2 FYNNEI. The CDR3 is made up of 13 amino acids. The CDR3 spells CASDPTGGFEAFF. The CDR3 nucleotides are TGTGCCAGCGACCCGACAGGGGGGTTTGAAGCTTTCTTT.

The V gene is TRBV6-5, the J gene TRBJ2-7; D gene unclear. The CDR3 has 14 amino acids. CDR1 MNHEY and CDR2 SVGAGI come from the germline V gene. Deletions cut 2 bases from V and 2 bases from J, with 10 bases between. DNA of the CDR3: TGTGCCAGCAGTTACCAGCGCCTCACCTACGAGCAGTACTTC. Encoded protein: CASSYQRLTYEQYF.

A single count supports this clone. This sequence joins TRBV18 and TRBJ1-1; D is undetermined. V shed 3 bases and J shed 0 bases, with 11 bases lying between them. The CDR3 sequence is 15 residues long. Germline V gene lookup returns CDR1 KGHSH and CDR2 LQKENI. The CDR3 region is CASSPTAGMNTEAFF. CDR3 in DNA: TGTGCCAGCTCACCTACGGCAGGAATGAACACTGAAGCTTTCTTT.

The sample holds one count of this clone. The genes are TRBV29-1 and TRBJ2-7, with TRBD1 matching over 11 bases. The V segment lost 4 bases and the J segment 3 bases; nucleotides outside the gene matches: 5. Per germline, CDR1 SQVTM and CDR2 ANQGSEA. This CDR3 has 14 amino acids. The CDR3 sequence is CSVALGTGGYEQYF. CDR3 coding DNA: TGCAGCGTTGCACTGGGGACAGGGGGCTACGAGCAGTACTTC.

About this clone: Other DNA sequences in the sample encode the same CDR3. The chain recombines TRBV30 with TRBJ1-5; tentatively, D is TRBD1 (5 bases). The CDR3 length is 13 residues. V dropped 2 bases and J dropped 5 bases, with 10 bases sitting between them. From germline, CDR1 is GTSNPN and CDR2 SVGIG (reference sequence). The CDR3 here is CAWSRGRDQPQHF. The CDR3 DNA reads TGTGCCTGGAGTAGGGGCCGAGATCAGCCCCAGCATTTT.

This chain connects TRBV7-2 to TRBJ2-7; the D is unclear. Trimming pared 3 bases from V and 0 bases from J, leaving 9 bases between. Germline CDR1 is SGHTA and CDR2 is FQGNSA. The CDR3 sequence is 14 residues long. The CDR3 loop is CASSLSRHSYEQYF. The CDR3 bases are TGTGCCAGCAGCTTGTCCCGACACTCCTACGAGCAGTACTTC.

This chain connects TRBV2 to TRBJ2-7; possible D gene TRBD2, 5 bases. The CDR3 runs 15 residues. Trimming pared 0 bases from V and 3 bases from J, leaving 12 bases between. Per the germline V gene, CDR1 is SNHLY and CDR2 is FYNNEI. The chain's CDR3 is CASSEARPTSYEQYF. The CDR3 DNA sequence: TGTGCCAGCAGTGAAGCGCGTCCCACTAGCTACGAGCAGTACTTC. Full variable domain (missing parts from reference TRBV2 and TRBJ2-7): EPEVTQTPSHQVTQMGQEVILRCVPISNHLYFYWYRQILGQKVEFLVSFYNNEISEKSEIFDDQFSVERPDGSNFTLKIRSTKLEDSAMYFCASSEARPTSYEQYFGPGTRLTVT.

This clone came up a few times. This rearrangement joins TRBV6-5 to TRBJ2-1; TRBD2 is a possible D gene (7 bases). CDR3 length equals 16 residues. V was clipped by 2 bases and J by 3 bases, with 14 bases between them. CDR1 is MNHEY and CDR2 is SVGAGI in the germline V gene. CDR3 region: CASSYRGGANYNEQFF. The CDR3 nucleotides read TGTGCCAGCAGTTACCGAGGGGGGGCTAACTACAATGAGCAGTTCTTC.

The chain combines TRBV7-2 with TRBJ2-1; 8 bases line up with TRBD2. V lost 4 bases, J lost 8 bases, and 7 bases stayed unmatched. This CDR3 is built from 14 residues. CDR1 and CDR2 from the germline V gene are SGHTA and FQGNSA. CDR3 nucleotide sequence: TGTGCCAGCAGCTCCCGGGGGGGCAGGTATGAGCAGTTCTTC. It codes for CASSSRGGRYEQFF.

The chain combines TRBV2 with TRBJ2-7, with 9 bases lining up with TRBD2. Germline V gives CDR1 SNHLY, CDR2 FYNNEI. J lost 3 bases, V lost 6 bases, and 6 bases had no gene match. The CDR3 consists of 14 residues. The CDR3, as DNA: TGTGCCAGCAGGCTAGCGGGGCCAAACTACGAGCAGTACTTC. This sequence encodes CASRLAGPNYEQYF.

The rearrangement links TRBV5-1 to TRBJ1-2; 8 bases align to TRBD1. Germline V CDR1 and CDR2: SGHRS, YFSETQ. The ends lost 4 bases at V and 4 bases at J; junction bases unmatched: 3. CDR3 length equals 13 residues. CDR3 in amino acids: CASSADRAYGYTF. Here the CDR3 DNA reads TGCGCCAGCAGCGCGGACAGGGCCTATGGCTACACCTTC.

The CDR3 nucleotides read TGTGCCAGCAGCACCGCGGGACAGTCCTACGAGCAGTACTTC. Translating gives CASSTAGQSYEQYF. This chain connects TRBV9 to TRBJ2-7; TRBD1 is a possible D gene (7 bases). CDR3 size: 14 residues. The germline V gene encodes CDR1 SGDLS and CDR2 YYNGEE. V was shortened by 4 bases and J by 1 base, with 12 bases between the two germline ends.

This chain uses TRBV4-2 with TRBJ1-1, with D possibly TRBD1 on 5 matching bases. This CDR3 has 12 amino acids. The germline V and J ends were trimmed by 7 bases and 5 bases, with 11 bases remaining between them. Germline V gene data show CDR1 as LGHNA and CDR2 as YNFKEQ. CDR3 bases: TGTGCCAGCAACACAGGTGGAACTGAAGCTTTCTTT. Protein: CASNTGGTEAFF.

The chain links TRBV2 to TRBJ2-7; tentatively, D is TRBD1 (6 bases). Germline CDR1 is SNHLY and CDR2 is FYNNEI. The CDR3 covers 16 residues. V lost 1 base and J lost 2, with 15 bases in between. The CDR3 region is CASSEEGQGSPYEQYF. The CDR3 DNA reads TGTGCCAGCAGTGAAGAGGGGCAGGGGTCTCCCTACGAGCAGTACTTC.